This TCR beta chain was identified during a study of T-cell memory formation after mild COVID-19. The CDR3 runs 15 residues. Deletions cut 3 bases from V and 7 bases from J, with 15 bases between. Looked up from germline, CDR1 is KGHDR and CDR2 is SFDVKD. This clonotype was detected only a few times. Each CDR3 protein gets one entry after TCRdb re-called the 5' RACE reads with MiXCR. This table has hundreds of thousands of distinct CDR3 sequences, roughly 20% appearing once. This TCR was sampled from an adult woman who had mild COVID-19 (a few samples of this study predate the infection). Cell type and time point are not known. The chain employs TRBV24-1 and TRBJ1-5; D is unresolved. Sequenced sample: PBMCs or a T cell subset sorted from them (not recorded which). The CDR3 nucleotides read TGTGCCACCAGTGATCCCAAGGTGTCCGGGCAGCCCCAGCATTTT. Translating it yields CATSDPKVSGQPQHF.